These 22 T cell receptor beta chains were sequenced from one sample in a study of control samples from healthy donors and cancer patients. Sequencing used immunoSEQ multiplex PCR; TCRdb keeps in-frame clones, though not all of them. The sample lists about 100,000 clones, more than 75% occurring once. Sequenced material: blood. These receptors were taken from a woman in her 50s in good health.

V usage is TRBV3-1 (or the pseudogene TRBV3-2) and J usage is TRBJ2-2; 9 positions match TRBD1. This CDR3 region has 22 residues. Looked up from germline, CDR1 is LGHDT and CDR2 is YNNKEL (reference sequence). V gave up 7 bases and J gave up 1 base; unmatched junction bases: 25. The CDR3 reads CASIETGTGILSAGKNTGELFF. DNA for the CDR3: TGTGCCAGCATCGAAACCGGGACAGGGATACTCTCCGCCGGAAAGAACACCGGGGAGCTGTTTTTT.

As to this clone: Relative to the germline gene, one junction end is altered; a read error may explain this. The J gene is TRBJ1-2, the V gene TRBV7-9; possibly TRBD1 for D (5 bases). Germline V gene sequence: CDR1 SEHNR, CDR2 FQNEAQ (reference sequence). The CDR3 spans 12 residues. The CDR3 region has the DNA TGTGCCAGCAGCTTAGAGGCCAGGGTCCCTCGCTTC. Residues: CASSLEARVPRF.

The rearrangement links TRBV7-7 to TRBJ2-5; no clear D gene. The germline V and J ends were trimmed by 5 bases and 4 bases, with 5 bases remaining between them. Germline V gene lookup returns CDR1 SSHAT and CDR2 FNYEAQ (reference sequence). The CDR3 consists of 11 residues. The DNA of the CDR3 is TGTGCCAGCAGCGTGGGAGAGACCCAGTACTTC. Protein product: CASSVGETQYF.

This clone came up once. The CDR3 region is CASSYRTPVANEQFF. CDR3 bases: TGTGCCAGCAGTTACAGGACTCCAGTAGCCAATGAGCAGTTCTTC. The chain is built from TRBV6-2 or TRBV6-3 and TRBJ2-1, with D perhaps matching TRBD2 (5 bases). Germline V gives CDR1 MNHEY, CDR2 SVGEGT. The CDR3 runs to 15 residues. Trimming removed 2 bases from V and 6 bases from J, with 14 bases in between.

This CDR3 reads CSVEATTDTQYF. The CDR3 DNA follows: TGCAGCGTTGAGGCGACCACAGATACGCAGTATTTT. This chain links TRBV29-1 with TRBJ2-3, with D uncertain. The ends were cut back, 3 bases at V and 2 bases at J, with 6 bases in the middle. Germline values: CDR1 SQVTM, CDR2 ANQGSEA. This CDR3 is 12 amino acids long.

The rearrangement joins TRBV11-2 to TRBJ2-7, with D possibly TRBD1 on 6 matching bases. CDR3 length: 14 amino acids. Germline-derived CDR1 and CDR2 are SGHAT and FQNNGV. V was cut by 6 bases and J by 0 bases, with 12 bases left in between. The CDR3 sequence is CASRNRVSSYEQYF. As DNA, the CDR3 is TGTGCCAGCAGAAACAGGGTAAGCTCCTACGAGCAGTACTTC.

The V gene is TRBV7-8, the J gene TRBJ2-5, with D hard to call. The germline CDR1 and CDR2 sequences are SGHVS and FQNEAQ. The V end was cut by 4 bases, the J end by 2 bases, with 8 bases between. This CDR3 region has 13 residues. CDR3 nucleotides: TGTGCCAGCAGCTCACTCGTACAAGAGACCCAGTACTTC. Protein: CASSSLVQETQYF.

This chain links TRBV9 with TRBJ2-3, with D perhaps TRBD1 (7 bases). CDR1 is SGDLS, CDR2 YYNGEE, per germline. V dropped 4 bases and J dropped 4 bases, with 13 bases sitting between them. The CDR3 is 14 residues long. Here the CDR3 reads CASSRQGGADTQYF. Here the CDR3 DNA reads TGTGCCAGCAGCAGACAGGGCGGGGCAGATACGCAGTATTTT.

In DNA, the CDR3 is TGTGCCTGGGATAACCCCATGGGGACTGGAGGCTACACCTTC. It encodes CAWDNPMGTGGYTF. The chain has TRBV30 and TRBJ1-2; tentative D call: TRBD1 (5 bases). V was trimmed by 5 bases and J by 8 bases, leaving 21 bases between them. Germline V gives CDR1 GTSNPN, CDR2 SVGIG (reference sequence). This CDR3 is built from 14 residues.

This rearrangement joins TRBV12-3 or TRBV12-4 to TRBJ2-5; the D is unclear. There are 13 residues in the CDR3. Trimming pared 8 bases from V and 4 bases from J, leaving 14 bases between. The CDR3 DNA reads as TGTGCCAGCTTCGATCCCCCGGGAGAGACCCAGTACTTC. Protein product: CASFDPPGETQYF.

The chain is built from TRBV5-5 and TRBJ1-2; 9 bases are shared with TRBD1. The CDR3 totals 16 residues. The V gene end was trimmed by 0 bases and the J gene end by 3 bases; junction bases not matched to a gene: 6. CDR1 is SGHKS, CDR2 YYEKEE, per germline (reference sequence). The CDR3 protein is CASSLAGTGWDYGYTF. The CDR3 DNA reads TGTGCCAGCAGCTTGGCAGGGACAGGGTGGGACTATGGCTACACCTTC.

V and J are TRBV2 and TRBJ1-1, with unresolved D. Germline V gives CDR1 SNHLY, CDR2 FYNNEI. Between the trimmed V and J ends, which lost 6 bases and 1 base, there was a span of 9 bases. There are 13 residues in the CDR3. CDR3 amino acids: CASSLKGNTEAFF. CDR3 nucleotides: TGTGCCAGCAGCCTTAAAGGGAACACTGAAGCTTTCTTT. Full variable domain (outside the CDR3, taken from reference TRBV2 and TRBJ1-1): EPEVTQTPSHQVTQMGQEVILRCVPISNHLYFYWYRQILGQKVEFLVSFYNNEISEKSEIFDDQFSVERPDGSNFTLKIRSTKLEDSAMYFCASSLKGNTEAFFGQGTRLTVV.

The chain recombines TRBV4-1 with TRBJ1-1; D remains unclear. The germline V gene encodes CDR1 MGHRA and CDR2 YSYEKL. The V end was cut by 5 bases, the J end by 8 bases, with 12 bases between. This CDR3 comprises 12 residues. The CDR3 spells CASSDLLAEAFF. CDR3 coding DNA: TGCGCCAGCAGCGACCTGCTGGCAGAAGCTTTCTTT.

This clone was seen a handful of times. The chain uses TRBV19 and TRBJ2-1, with D possibly TRBD2 on 6 matching bases. CDR3 length: 14 residues. V gave up 3 bases and J gave up 6 bases, with 12 bases separating them. Per the germline V gene, CDR1 is LNHDA and CDR2 is SQIVND (reference sequence). CDR3 coding DNA: TGTGCCAGTAGTATTCGGGCGGGATCCAATGAGCAGTTCTTC. It yields the protein CASSIRAGSNEQFF.

The chain is built from TRBV28 and TRBJ1-5, with TRBD1 as a possible D gene (6 bases). Germline V lookup: CDR1 MDHEN, CDR2 SYDVKM. V lost 3 bases and J lost 4, with 13 bases in between. The CDR3 has 15 amino acids. CDR3 nucleotides: TGTGCCAGCAGTTTCGTACAGGGTACAAATCAGCCCCAGCATTTT. Translating gives CASSFVQGTNQPQHF.

CDR3 loop: CASSTSGTGGYEQYF. The CDR3 nucleotides are TGTGCCAGCAGCACATCCGGGACAGGGGGGTACGAGCAGTACTTC. V is TRBV13 and J is TRBJ2-7, with 11 bases aligning to TRBD1. Germline trimming cut 5 bases from V and 4 bases from J; bases unmatched to any gene: 7. The germline CDR1 and CDR2 sequences are PRHDT and FYEKMQ (reference sequence). This CDR3 has 15 residues.

V is TRBV5-4 and J is TRBJ2-5, with 12 bases lining up with TRBD2. This CDR3 region has 17 residues. Germline trimming cut 1 base from V and 5 bases from J; bases unmatched to any gene: 9. Per germline, CDR1 SGHNT and CDR2 YYREEE (reference sequence). Here the CDR3 DNA reads TGTGCCAGCAGCTTGTACCGACTAGCGGGAGAGGTCGAGACCCAGTACTTC. Protein sequence: CASSLYRLAGEVETQYF.

J is TRBJ1-1 and V is TRBV4-3; 9 bases are shared with TRBD1. Germline V gene sequence: CDR1 LGHNA, CDR2 YSLEER. The CDR3 runs 17 residues. With 3 bases clipped from V and 4 bases from J, the junction kept 12 bases outside the gene matches. The CDR3 sequence: CASSQSTKRDRATEAFF. CDR3 DNA sequence: TGCGCCAGCAGCCAGAGTACTAAGAGGGACAGGGCCACTGAAGCTTTCTTT.

This chain uses TRBV5-4 with TRBJ2-2, with 8 bases matching TRBD2. The V gene end was trimmed by 0 bases and the J gene end by 7 bases; junction bases not matched to a gene: 5. Per the germline V gene, CDR1 is SGHNT and CDR2 is YYREEE (reference sequence). The CDR3 is made up of 15 amino acids. CDR3 in DNA: TGTGCCAGCAGCTTGGGTACTAGCGGCGTCGGGGAGCTGTTTTTT. Protein sequence: CASSLGTSGVGELFF.

The CDR3 sequence is CASSYGPGEAFF. CDR3 DNA: TGTGCCAGCAGCTATGGCCCGGGTGAAGCTTTCTTT. The J gene is TRBJ1-1, the V gene TRBV7-3; D is ambiguous. Germline loops: CDR1 SGHTA, CDR2 FQGTGA. The length of the CDR3 is 12 residues. V was pared by 4 bases and J by 7 bases, with 10 bases between.

The V and J genes are TRBV7-2 and TRBJ1-2, with 8 bases aligning to TRBD1. This CDR3 contains 14 residues. The junction had 7 bases not matched to a gene; V was cut back by 5 bases and J by 5 bases. Germline CDR1 reads SGHTA; CDR2 reads FQGNSA. This chain's CDR3 is CASSRGQGVYGYTF. The DNA for the CDR3 is TGTGCCAGCAGCAGAGGACAGGGCGTTTATGGCTACACCTTC.

This clone was recorded once. V and J are TRBV10-3 and TRBJ1-6, with TRBD1 matching over 7 bases. This CDR3 comprises 18 residues. Per germline, CDR1 ENHRY and CDR2 SYGVKD. Trimming at V came to 6 bases and at J to 0 bases, leaving 11 bases not matched to a gene. DNA of the CDR3: TGTGCCATCAGGGGGCCGGGACAGACAAACTCCTATAATTCACCCCTCCACTTT. Translated, it gives CAIRGPGQTNSYNSPLHF.